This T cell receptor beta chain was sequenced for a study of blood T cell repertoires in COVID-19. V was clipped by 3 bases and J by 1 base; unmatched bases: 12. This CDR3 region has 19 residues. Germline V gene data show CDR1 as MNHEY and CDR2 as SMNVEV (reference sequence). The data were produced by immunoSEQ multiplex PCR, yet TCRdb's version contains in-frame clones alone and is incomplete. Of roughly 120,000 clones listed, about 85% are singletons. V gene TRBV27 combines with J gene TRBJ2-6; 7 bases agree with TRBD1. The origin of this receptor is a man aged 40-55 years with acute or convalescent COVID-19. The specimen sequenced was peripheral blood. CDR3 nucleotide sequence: TGTGCCAGCAGTTTTAAATACCGACAGGGTAGATCTGGGGCCAACGTCCTGACTTTC. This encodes CASSFKYRQGRSGANVLTF.